This T cell receptor (beta chain) was profiled in a study of blood T cell repertoires in COVID-19. For the study at large: Some COVID-19 samples were acute and others convalescent; all came from the United States, Italy and Spain.

CDR3 length: 13 amino acids. Trimming pared 6 bases from V and 2 bases from J, leaving 11 bases between. Germline V lookup: CDR1 SGHTA, CDR2 FQGNSA. Data came from immunoSEQ multiplex PCR; TCRdb stores just in-frame clones and leaves some out. The sample holds roughly 250,000 clones, about nine tenths seen once. The source is a woman under 40 with acute COVID-19. The material sequenced was PBMCs or T cells enriched from blood (not recorded which). The rearrangement links TRBV7-2 to TRBJ2-7, with a tentative D call TRBD2 (5 bases). The CDR3, as DNA: TGTGCCAGCAGACACGACTATCCCTACGAGCAGTACTTC. This encodes CASRHDYPYEQYF.